The 25 T cell receptor beta chains below all came from one sample that was sequenced in a study of CD8+CD57+ T cells in acquired aplastic anemia. Whoever was chosen for sequencing had shown CD8+CD57+ cell expansion by flow cytometry. The template used for profiling TCR beta VDJ and CDR3 was genomic DNA. From the reads, TCRdb called clonotypes with MiXCR, one entry per CDR3 protein. The profile shows 170,000 or so distinct CDR3 sequences, around 52% of them singletons. The sequenced sample was sorted CD4+, CD8+, or CD8+CD57+ T cells (not recorded which) from PBMCs. These receptors were collected from a human donor with aplastic anemia.

This clonotype was picked up one time. At one end the junction does not follow the germline gene, possibly because of a read error. This chain links TRBV24-1 with TRBJ2-1; 9 nucleotides line up with TRBD2. This CDR3 is 14 amino acids long. Germline V gives CDR1 KGHDR, CDR2 SFDVKD. The CDR3 region has the DNA TGTGCCTCCAGTGATCGGTGGACTAGCGTCGAGCAGTTCTTC. It yields the protein CASSDRWTSVEQFF.

As to this clonotype: Germline is not matched at one junction end, which may reflect a read error. J is TRBJ1-1 and V is TRBV9; a weak D match, TRBD1 (5 bases). Looked up from germline, CDR1 is SGDLS and CDR2 is YYNGEE. This CDR3 contains 14 residues. This CDR3 is CASSRGHVNTEAFF. CDR3 bases: TGTGCCAGCAGCCGCGGACACGTGAACACCGAAGCTTTCTTT.

This clonotype has only a few counts. Since the CDR3 does not end with the conserved phenylalanine or tryptophan, this likely comes from a read error. V and J are TRBV27 and TRBJ2-7, with no clear D. Trimming left V 3 bases short and J 3 bases short, with 12 bases between. CDR1 MNHEY and CDR2 SMNVEV come from the germline V gene (reference sequence). There are 14 residues in the CDR3. The CDR3 sequence is CASSFLGSIYEQYL. The DNA for the CDR3 is TGTGCCAGCAGTTTCCTGGGCAGCATCTACGAGCAGTACCTC.

The gene calls are TRBV2 and TRBJ2-7; 8 bases fit TRBD2. V was clipped by 6 bases and J by 6 bases; unmatched bases: 7. Looked up from germline, CDR1 is SNHLY and CDR2 is FYNNEI. This CDR3 is 13 amino acids long. Here the CDR3 DNA reads TGTGCCAGCAGCTCGGGACTAGATGGCGAGCAGTACTTC. It yields the protein CASSSGLDGEQYF.

J is TRBJ2-7 and V is TRBV5-4; 11 bases match TRBD1. The CDR3 is 14 residues long. The J segment lost 6 bases and the V segment lost 3 bases, leaving 5 bases of the junction unmatched. Germline CDR1 is SGHNT and CDR2 is YYREEE (reference sequence). CDR3 residues: CASSSPGQGAEQYF. For the CDR3, the DNA is TGTGCCAGCAGCTCGCCCGGACAGGGGGCCGAGCAGTACTTC.

A word on this clonotype: Just one base apart from a much larger clone, this may be a read error. The rearrangement uses TRBV7-3 and TRBJ2-1; D remains unclear. The ends were cut back, 5 bases at V and 7 bases at J, with 15 bases in the middle. CDR3 length equals 14 residues. CDR1 SGHTA and CDR2 FQGTGA come from the germline V gene. For the CDR3, the DNA is TGTGCCAGCAGCCTACCCCAATATAGGAATGAGCAGTTCTTC. Translation: CASSLPQYRNEQFF.

The CDR3, as DNA: TGTGCCAGCAGCTTAGTATGGACAGGGAGCTCCTACGAGCAGTACTTC. The encoded protein is CASSLVWTGSSYEQYF. The chain combines TRBV11-2 with TRBJ2-7, with 8 nucleotides matching TRBD1. Germline trimming cut 1 base from V and 0 bases from J; bases unmatched to any gene: 5. This CDR3 spans 16 amino acids. Germline V gene sequence: CDR1 SGHAT, CDR2 FQNNGV.

This clonotype appeared a single time. This sequence joins TRBV7-8 and TRBJ2-1; 14 nucleotides agree with TRBD2. The ends lost 7 bases at V and 3 bases at J; junction bases unmatched: 2. CDR3 length equals 15 residues. Germline V lookup: CDR1 SGHVS, CDR2 FQNEAQ. CDR3 sequence: CASTGLAGGYNEQFF. CDR3 bases: TGTGCCAGCACCGGACTAGCGGGAGGCTACAATGAGCAGTTCTTC.

This clonotype was seen just once. J is TRBJ1-2 and V is TRBV20-1; D remains unclear. The V end was cut by 3 bases, the J end by 0 bases, with 11 bases between. CDR1 and CDR2 from the germline V gene are DFQATT and SNEGSKA (reference sequence). This CDR3 has 14 residues. CDR3 sequence (DNA): TGCAGTGCTAGGGAGGGAGACCCTAACTATGGCTACACCTTC. The encoded protein is CSAREGDPNYGYTF.

Here the CDR3 DNA reads TGCAGCGTTGTGGGACTAGGGGGCACCGGGGAGCTGTTTTTT. Translating gives CSVVGLGGTGELFF. The V and J genes are TRBV29-1 and TRBJ2-2; 8 nucleotides agree with TRBD2. The CDR3 is 14 residues long. Germline CDR1 reads SQVTM; CDR2 reads ANQGSEA. With V trimmed by 4 bases and J by 4 bases, 5 bases remained unmatched.

The V call is TRBV6-1, the J call TRBJ2-3, with 8 bases that match TRBD2. With 0 bases clipped from V and 3 bases from J, the junction kept 5 bases outside the gene matches. The CDR3 is made up of 16 amino acids. Germline V gene lookup returns CDR1 MNHNS and CDR2 SASEGT. The CDR3 DNA follows: TGTGCCAGCAGTGAAGCCCGGGGGGGACGGACAGATACGCAGTATTTT. Translated: CASSEARGGRTDTQYF.

This chain joins TRBV5-5 and TRBJ2-7; possible D gene TRBD2, 6 bases. The V and J ends lost 0 bases and 7 bases respectively, with 11 bases between them. Germline assignment: CDR1 SGHKS and CDR2 YYEKEE (reference sequence). This CDR3 is built from 13 residues. CDR3 in DNA: TGTGCCAGCAGCTTGGCGGGGGAACGGGAGCAGTACTTC. This codes for CASSLAGEREQYF.

The chain carries TRBV2 and TRBJ2-5; 7 bases fit TRBD1. CDR3 length: 14 residues. CDR1 is SNHLY, CDR2 FYNNEI, per germline. Unmatched junction bases numbered 10, after V lost 8 bases and J lost 4 bases. CDR3 loop: CASLQGRGAETQYF. For the CDR3, the DNA is TGTGCCAGCCTACAGGGGAGAGGGGCAGAGACCCAGTACTTC.

Only one count was recorded for this clonotype. The chain combines TRBV29-1 with TRBJ1-5, with TRBD1 identical over 9 bases. This CDR3 contains 13 residues. The J segment lost 5 bases and the V segment lost 5 bases, leaving 4 bases of the junction unmatched. CDR1 is SQVTM and CDR2 is ANQGSEA in the germline V gene. The CDR3 DNA reads TGCAGCGTTCCGGGACAGGGTGATCAGCCCCAGCATTTT. Translating it yields CSVPGQGDQPQHF.

Of note for this clonotype: A read error is possible here, since a much larger clone lies one base away. This sequence joins TRBV6-5 and TRBJ1-1; no clear D. The CDR3 has 13 amino acids. The germline gives CDR1 MNHEY, CDR2 SVGAGI. The CDR3 region is CASSYSKYTDAFF. The CDR3 region has the DNA TGTGCCAGCAGTTACTCTAAGTACACTGATGCTTTCTTT.

This sequence joins TRBV7-2 and TRBJ2-7; maybe TRBD2 (6 bases). This CDR3 spans 13 amino acids. V was shortened by 0 bases and J by 9 bases, with 12 bases between the two germline ends. Germline V gives CDR1 SGHTA, CDR2 FQGNSA. In nucleotides, the CDR3 is TGTGCCAGCAGCTTAGCGGGGAGGCCCGGGCAGTACTTC. It specifies CASSLAGRPGQYF.

The CDR3 region is CASSQSGPAYEQYF. The CDR3 DNA reads TGTGCCAGCAGCCAATCGGGACCCGCCTACGAGCAGTACTTC. V is TRBV4-2 and J is TRBJ2-7; D might be TRBD1 or TRBD2, each matching 5 bases. V dropped 2 bases and J dropped 2 bases, with 10 bases sitting between them. CDR3 size: 14 residues. In germline, CDR1 is LGHNA, CDR2 YNFKEQ.

The chain links TRBV27 to TRBJ2-1, with 10 nucleotides matching TRBD1. The V gene's germline CDR1 is MNHEY and CDR2 SMNVEV (reference sequence). There are 15 residues in the CDR3. V lost 6 bases to trimming and J lost 8 bases; unmatched junction nucleotides: 10. This CDR3 is CASSLPGQGTYEQFF. CDR3 DNA sequence: TGTGCCAGCAGCCTTCCGGGACAGGGGACTTATGAGCAGTTCTTC.

This sequence joins TRBV3-1 and TRBJ2-7; tentative D call: TRBD2 (6 bases). CDR3 size: 15 residues. Germline CDR1 is LGHDT and CDR2 is YNNKEL (reference sequence). The ends were cut back, 1 base at V and 0 bases at J, with 10 bases in the middle. CDR3 in DNA: TGTGCCAGCAGCCAAGTTGGCGGGACCTCCTACGAGCAGTACTTC. Its translation: CASSQVGGTSYEQYF.

The gene calls are TRBV20-1 and TRBJ2-7; D is perhaps TRBD1 (5 bases). CDR3 length equals 13 residues. V was pared by 8 bases and J by 0 bases, with 14 bases between. CDR1 and CDR2 (germline): DFQATT, SNEGSKA (reference sequence). In nucleotides, the CDR3 is TGCAGTAGTACAGGTTTAACCTCCTACGAGCAGTACTTC. It translates to CSSTGLTSYEQYF.

This clonotype was seen a handful of times. V gene TRBV24-1 combines with J gene TRBJ2-5; TRBD1 is a possible D gene (7 bases). The germline gives CDR1 KGHDR, CDR2 SFDVKD. V was trimmed by 6 bases and J by 4 bases, leaving 11 bases between them. The CDR3 extends over 13 amino acids. The CDR3 spells CATSRQGLETQYF. The DNA of the CDR3 is TGTGCCACCAGTCGACAGGGACTAGAGACCCAGTACTTC.

This clonotype was detected many times. The rearrangement links TRBV6-1 to TRBJ1-3; possibly TRBD1 for D (6 bases). Trimming stripped 5 bases from V and 2 bases from J, with 16 bases between. Germline V gives CDR1 MNHNS, CDR2 SASEGT. The CDR3 consists of 16 residues. CDR3 residues: CASSSTGRLPGNTIYF. The CDR3 DNA follows: TGTGCCAGCAGTTCCACAGGGCGTTTGCCTGGAAACACCATATATTTT.

The genes are TRBV7-6 and TRBJ2-5, with TRBD1 matching 10 bases. The CDR3 sequence is 14 residues long. Trimming cost V 5 bases and J 4 bases; bases outside gene matches: 4. Germline-derived CDR1 and CDR2 are SGHVS and FNYEAQ. The CDR3 sequence is CASSGRTGGETQYF. For the CDR3, the DNA is TGTGCCAGCAGCGGTAGGACAGGGGGAGAGACCCAGTACTTC.

The sample holds many counts of this clonotype. This chain joins TRBV4-3 and TRBJ1-4; 7 nucleotides line up with TRBD1. CDR3 length equals 14 residues. Germline lookup yields CDR1 LGHNA and CDR2 YSLEER. Trimming took 3 bases from V and 2 from J; bases not matched to a gene: 0. CDR3 protein: CASSQGQTNEKLFF. The CDR3 DNA follows: TGCGCCAGCAGCCAGGGACAGACTAATGAAAAACTGTTTTTT.

The V and J genes are TRBV7-9 and TRBJ2-7; D assignment may be TRBD1 or TRBD2 (5 bases each). V was trimmed by 0 bases and J by 5 bases, leaving 8 bases between them. This CDR3 spans 13 amino acids. Germline CDR1 and CDR2: SEHNR and FQNEAQ (reference sequence). This CDR3 reads CASSLALGDEQYF. Here the CDR3 DNA reads TGTGCCAGCAGCTTAGCCTTGGGGGACGAGCAGTACTTC.